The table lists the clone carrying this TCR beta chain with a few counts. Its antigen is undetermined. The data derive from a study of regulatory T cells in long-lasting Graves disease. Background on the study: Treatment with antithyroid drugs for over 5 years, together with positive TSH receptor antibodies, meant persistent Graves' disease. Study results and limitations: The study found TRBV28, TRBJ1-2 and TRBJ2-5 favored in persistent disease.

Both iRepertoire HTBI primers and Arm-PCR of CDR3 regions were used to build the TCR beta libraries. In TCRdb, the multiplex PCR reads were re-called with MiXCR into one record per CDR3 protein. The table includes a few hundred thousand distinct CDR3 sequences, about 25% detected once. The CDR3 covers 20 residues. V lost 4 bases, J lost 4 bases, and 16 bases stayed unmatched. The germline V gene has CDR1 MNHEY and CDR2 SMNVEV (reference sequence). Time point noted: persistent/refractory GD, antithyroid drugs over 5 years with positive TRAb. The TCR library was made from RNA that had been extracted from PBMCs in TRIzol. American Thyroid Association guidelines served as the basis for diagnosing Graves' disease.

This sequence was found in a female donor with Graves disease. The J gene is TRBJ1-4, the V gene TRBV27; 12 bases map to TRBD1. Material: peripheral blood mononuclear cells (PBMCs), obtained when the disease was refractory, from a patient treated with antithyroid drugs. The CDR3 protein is CASSSFSGTGGRRDNEKLFF. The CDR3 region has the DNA TGTGCCAGCAGTTCCTTTTCCGGGACAGGGGGCCGACGGGATAATGAAAAACTGTTTTTT.